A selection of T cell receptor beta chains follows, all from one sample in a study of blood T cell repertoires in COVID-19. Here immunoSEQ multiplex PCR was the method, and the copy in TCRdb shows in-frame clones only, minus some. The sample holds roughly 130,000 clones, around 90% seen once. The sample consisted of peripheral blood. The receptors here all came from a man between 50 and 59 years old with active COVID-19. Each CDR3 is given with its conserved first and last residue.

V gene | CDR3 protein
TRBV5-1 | CASSLGSQPKPNTEAFF
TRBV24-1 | CATSFAGTSGSLANEQFF
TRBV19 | CASSQSRNTGELFF
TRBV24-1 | CATSDETGNGYTF
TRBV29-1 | CSVSGYTGNTEAFF
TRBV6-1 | CASSEVTGNTGELFF
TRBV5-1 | CASSLAGEQYF
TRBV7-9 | CASSLAAGSGQFF
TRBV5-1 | CASSQPSGNTGELFF
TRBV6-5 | CASSFGTGGYTF
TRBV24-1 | CATSDGGRGVAGNTIYF
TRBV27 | CASSPFIGHQVSF
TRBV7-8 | CASSPSGRAPGELFF
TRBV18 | CASSLGGAGLFTEQFF
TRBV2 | CASNTYNEQFF
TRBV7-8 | CASSLGGQGASPLHF
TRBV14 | CASSQDLGRFITQYF
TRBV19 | CASSIGDTYNSPLHF
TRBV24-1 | CATSPNAPNAGNYGYTF
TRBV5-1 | CASSQGVGDEQFF
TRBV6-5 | CASTKPGNYNEQFF
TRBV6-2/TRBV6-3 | CASSYDSVNTGELFF
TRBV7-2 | CASSLVTSGSMGTQFF
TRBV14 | CASSPLGLAGVNEQFF
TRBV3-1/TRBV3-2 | CASSQGPGGGNQPQHF
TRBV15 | CATSPFVGTQYF
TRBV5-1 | CASSLSLRGHTDTQYF
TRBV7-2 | CASSPPGGTEAFF
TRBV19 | CASSIRGEKLFF
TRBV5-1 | CASSRTGEIGETQYF
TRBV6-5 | CASSYEAGARNEQFF
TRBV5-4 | CASSRGGANTGELFF